Sequencing of this T cell receptor beta chain was carried out in a study of human T cells and chemical hapten exposure. Study information: A roughly 2 cm by roughly 2 cm inner upper arm patch received 2% DPC for sensitization.

The time point is: patch test 3, about 24 weeks after DPC sensitization. As for treatment: therapeutic diphenylcyclopropenone sensitization with weekly scalp DPC. Prior to application of each patch test, blood was drawn. Patients had alopecia, were aged 18 to 70, and were not pregnant. Using its own MiXCR run on the RACE reads, TCRdb lists one record per CDR3 protein. The sample yields about 82,000 distinct CDR3 sequences, approximately 12% seen once. This clonotype has at least ten counts. Germline CDR1 SGHVS, CDR2 FQNEAQ. V shed 5 bases and J 1 base; nucleotides not matched to a gene: 4. There are 16 residues in the CDR3.

This TCR came from a woman aged 45-65 years with alopecia areata. Some clones in this sample may be carry-over from other donors' samples. This rearrangement joins TRBV7-8 to TRBJ2-1, with TRBD2 matching 11 bases. Sequenced material: whole blood, taken in connection with sensitization to the hapten diphenylcyclopropenone (DPC). The CDR3 spells CASSQGTSGSYNEQFF. CDR3 nucleotides: TGTGCCAGCAGCCAAGGGACTAGCGGATCCTACAATGAGCAGTTCTTC.